These 5 T cell receptor beta chains came from one sample sequenced in a study of blood T cell repertoires in COVID-19. The data were produced by immunoSEQ multiplex PCR, yet TCRdb's version contains in-frame clones alone and is incomplete. The profile covers around 210,000 clones, with 85% to 90% appearing a single time and more than 1.4% taken by the ten largest. What was sequenced was peripheral blood. The receptors were gathered from a man between 18 and 29 years old with active or convalescent COVID-19.

The V gene is TRBV12-3 or TRBV12-4, the J gene TRBJ2-7; possible D gene TRBD1, 6 bases. The V end was cut by 1 base, the J end by 4 bases, with 8 bases between. This CDR3 is built from 13 residues. Here the CDR3 reads CASSLDREYEQYF. The CDR3 region has the DNA TGTGCCAGCAGTTTAGACAGGGAATACGAGCAGTACTTC.

The chain carries TRBV15 and TRBJ2-1, with 8 nucleotides matching TRBD2. V was clipped by 0 bases and J by 7 bases; unmatched bases: 11. The CDR3 extends over 17 amino acids. Germline V CDR1 and CDR2: LNHNV, YYDKDF (reference sequence). CDR3 sequence: CATSRDRILAGGNEQFF. DNA of the CDR3: TGTGCCACCAGCAGAGATCGGATCCTAGCGGGTGGTAATGAGCAGTTCTTC.

The chain couples TRBV7-2 to TRBJ2-2; 7 nucleotides agree with TRBD2. This CDR3 has 15 amino acids. Trimming cost V 0 bases and J 5 bases; bases outside gene matches: 3. From germline, CDR1 is SGHTA and CDR2 FQGNSA. In DNA, the CDR3 is TGTGCCAGCAGCTTAGCGCGGGAGAGGACCGGGGAGCTGTTTTTT. Its protein product is CASSLARERTGELFF.

This chain links TRBV29-1 with TRBJ1-1; no clear D. This CDR3 is 13 amino acids long. V was shortened by 2 bases and J by 2 bases, with 9 bases between the two germline ends. CDR1 is SQVTM, CDR2 ANQGSEA, per germline. The DNA for the CDR3 is TGCAGCGTTGAACTACAGCCAAACACTGAAGCTTTCTTT. This sequence encodes CSVELQPNTEAFF.

This clone was seen a single time. This chain connects TRBV28 to TRBJ2-7; 10 bases line up with TRBD2. Trimming took 2 bases from V and 3 from J; bases not matched to a gene: 13. CDR3 size: 18 residues. CDR1 and CDR2 from the germline V gene are MDHEN and SYDVKM. CDR3 protein: CASSLGWTSGILYYEQYF. The CDR3 nucleotides are TGTGCCAGCAGTTTAGGGTGGACTAGCGGTATATTATACTACGAGCAGTACTTC.